Each of the 7 T cell receptor beta chains below was sequenced from the same sample in a study of cytomegalovirus exposure and HLA in healthy donors. The PCR was carried out with 60 Vbeta primers and 13 Jbeta primers. Using immunoSEQ multiplex PCR, the repertoire was profiled, and TCRdb retains in-frame clones only, with some absent. The repertoire holds 100,000 to 150,000 clones, with roughly 70% as singletons. Sequencing was performed on PBMCs. The receptors here all came from a middle-aged man in good health and CMV-seropositive.

The chain uses TRBV29-1 and TRBJ1-6; D remains ambiguous. CDR3 length equals 14 residues. CDR1 is SQVTM, CDR2 ANQGSEA, per germline. V was clipped by 3 bases and J by 6 bases, with 12 bases between them. The CDR3 coding sequence is TGCAGCGTTGATTCCCCCGTATCTAATTCACCCCTCCACTTT. Translated: CSVDSPVSNSPLHF.

V and J are TRBV27 and TRBJ2-7; 11 bases are a match to TRBD2. The trim removed 0 bases at V and 5 bases at J, leaving 9 bases unmatched. The CDR3 is made up of 17 amino acids. The germline CDR1 and CDR2 sequences are MNHEY and SMNVEV (reference sequence). The CDR3 bases are TGTGCCAGCAGTTTATCGGTGACTAGCGGGATTATCGACGAGCAGTACTTC. The encoded protein is CASSLSVTSGIIDEQYF.

The rearrangement uses TRBV7-9 and TRBJ2-1; 9 bases agree with TRBD1. Germline CDR1 reads SEHNR; CDR2 reads FQNEAQ (reference sequence). This CDR3 has 13 amino acids. Trimming cost V 0 bases and J 16 bases; bases outside gene matches: 7. This CDR3 is CASSLAGQGPAFF. The CDR3 region has the DNA TGTGCCAGCAGCTTAGCGGGACAGGGTCCCGCCTTCTTC.

This clone has more than one count but fewer than ten. CDR3 DNA: TGCGCCAGCAGCCGCGGACTCACCTACGAGCAGTACTTC. Its translation: CASSRGLTYEQYF. The chain couples TRBV4-1 to TRBJ2-7, with TRBD2 as a possible D gene (5 bases). The CDR3 totals 13 residues. Germline values: CDR1 MGHRA, CDR2 YSYEKL. Trimming took off 4 bases at V and 2 bases at J, with 9 bases between the two ends.

The rearrangement uses TRBV19 and TRBJ1-1; D is perhaps TRBD1 (5 bases). There are 18 residues in the CDR3. Germline-derived CDR1 and CDR2 are LNHDA and SQIVND (reference sequence). With 6 bases removed from V and 0 bases from J, the gap between germline ends came to 23 bases. CDR3 nucleotide sequence: TGTGCCAGTAGCCCTGGGGGGAGGGGTTCATGGATGAACACTGAAGCTTTCTTT. This sequence encodes CASSPGGRGSWMNTEAFF.

The V call is TRBV18, the J call TRBJ1-1, with 10 bases aligning to TRBD1. V gave up 6 bases and J gave up 5 bases; unmatched junction bases: 6. Per the germline V gene, CDR1 is KGHSH and CDR2 is LQKENI. This CDR3 has 14 amino acids. CDR3 DNA sequence: TGTGCCAGCTCGCCGGGACAGGGGAAAACTGAAGCTTTCTTT. Translating it yields CASSPGQGKTEAFF.

The chain has TRBV27 and TRBJ1-5; D is unresolved. The CDR3 spans 13 residues. Trimming pared 5 bases from V and 1 base from J, leaving 6 bases between. Germline CDR1 and CDR2: MNHEY and SMNVEV (reference sequence). The CDR3 loop reads CASSRGSNQPQHF. In DNA form, the CDR3 reads TGTGCCAGCAGTAGAGGCAGCAATCAGCCCCAGCATTTT.